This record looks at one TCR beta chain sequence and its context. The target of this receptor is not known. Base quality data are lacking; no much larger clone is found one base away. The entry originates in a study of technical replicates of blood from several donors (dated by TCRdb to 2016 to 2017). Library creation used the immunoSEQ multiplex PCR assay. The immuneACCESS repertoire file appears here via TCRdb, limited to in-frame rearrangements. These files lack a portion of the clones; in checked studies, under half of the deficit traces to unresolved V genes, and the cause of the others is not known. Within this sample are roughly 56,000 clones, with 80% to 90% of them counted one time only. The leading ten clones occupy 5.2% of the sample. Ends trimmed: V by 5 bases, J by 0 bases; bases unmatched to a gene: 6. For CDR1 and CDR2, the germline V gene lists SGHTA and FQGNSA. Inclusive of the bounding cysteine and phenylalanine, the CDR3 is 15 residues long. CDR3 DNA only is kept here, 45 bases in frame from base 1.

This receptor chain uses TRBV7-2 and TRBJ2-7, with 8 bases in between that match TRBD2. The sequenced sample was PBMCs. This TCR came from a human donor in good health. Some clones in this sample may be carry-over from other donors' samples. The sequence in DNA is TGTGCCAGCAGCAATTTTCTAGCGGGCTCCTACGAGCAGTACTTC. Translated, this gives CASSNFLAGSYEQYF.